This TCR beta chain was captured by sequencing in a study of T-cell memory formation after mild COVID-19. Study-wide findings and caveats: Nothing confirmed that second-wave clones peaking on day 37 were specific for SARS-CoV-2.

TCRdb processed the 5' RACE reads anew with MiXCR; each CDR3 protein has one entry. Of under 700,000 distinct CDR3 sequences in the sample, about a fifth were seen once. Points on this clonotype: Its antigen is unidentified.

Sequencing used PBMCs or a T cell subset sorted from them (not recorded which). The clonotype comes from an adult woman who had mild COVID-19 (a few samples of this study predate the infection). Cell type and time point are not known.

The CDR3 DNA follows: TGTGCCAGCAGCTTAGACAGCCCCGAATTCGAGCAGTACTTC. It specifies CASSLDSPEFEQYF. V and J are TRBV7-6 and TRBJ2-7; no firm D call. V dropped 1 base and J dropped 6 bases, with 13 bases sitting between them. Looked up from germline, CDR1 is SGHVS and CDR2 is FNYEAQ. The CDR3 loop spans 14 amino acids.